The following is a T cell receptor (beta chain) sequence with its context. This clone was detected a few times. The target of this receptor is not known. The read comes to an end 3 residues before the CDR3 does, leaving the germline J gene to fill in the end. The entry originates in a study of T cell clonality in common variable immunodeficiency (dated by TCRdb to the mid-2010s). Standard criteria were used to diagnose CVID, namely serum IgG, IgA and/or IgM reduced below the normal range together with specific antibody deficiency. The CVID group comprised some 45 subjects, about 15 female and approximately 30 male, aged roughly 8 to 70 years with a mean age of roughly 40. Both CVID patients and healthy controls were predominantly of Caucasian heritage. All CVID subjects had received replacement immunoglobulin therapy for at least one year at the time of study participation. At the time of blood collection, no CVID subject was ill or was being treated with immunomodulatory or immunosuppressive medication. From each donor, roughly 4.5 to 8 ml of heparinized peripheral whole blood was collected. Genomic DNA from adults with common variable immune deficiency (CVID) and from healthy adult controls was used to sequence TCRbeta CDR3 repertoires. Diluted blood was subjected to density centrifugation over Hypaque 1077 or Ficoll-Paque for isolation of peripheral blood mononuclear cells. Genomic DNA was obtained from unsorted mononuclear cells through either Qiagen column purification or a centrifugation-based method.

The research as a whole found: It was noted by the authors that sequencing of the repertoires of T cell subpopulations would be needed to clarify the cause of the increased clonality in CVID. Healthy controls shared more TCRbeta clones with each other than CVID subjects shared among themselves (p < 0.0001). Compared with healthy controls, CVID subjects showed increased TCRbeta clonality (t-test p = 0.018), a feature most characteristic of about a third of subjects. CVID TCRbeta sequences reportedly showed fewer deletions and N-nucleotide insertions and lacked highly modified clones with 13 or more V deletions. Correlations of repertoire features with clinical complications were constrained by heterogeneity among patients within the CVID cohort. Despite equal DNA input, controls averaged roughly 80,000 unique sequences per sample versus roughly 32,000 in CVID samples.

For sequencing input, CVID and control samples contributed equivalent amounts of genomic DNA. For every sample, a 60 bp segment covering the rearranged TCRbeta CDR3 region was amplified and then sequenced. The immunoSEQ assay, a bias-corrected multiplex PCR combined with high-throughput sequencing, was used for TCRbeta amplification. Per the source publication's procedure: Every unique nucleotide sequence counted as a clone and was annotated with V, D and J genes, copy number and frequency. Sequences were labeled productive if in frame, and non-productive if out of frame or containing stop codons. As previously described, Shannon's entropy was used to calculate clonality. Mean CDR3 Kyte-Doolittle hydropathy was derived from the predicted amino acid sequences of productive clones. Scaled V gene usage was hierarchically clustered using Manhattan distance and complete linkage with the R hclust function. Clone sharing by CDR3 amino acid sequence was assessed by resampling 12 repertoires per group over 100 rounds. The repertoires were screened for 60 to 85 published EBV-specific TCRbeta sequences and approximately 230 published CMV-specific TCRbeta sequences. Two CVID samples that yielded fewer than 10,000 sequences were excluded from the analysis, so around 38 CVID repertoires were retained. Drawn from immuneACCESS, this table holds only the in-frame rearrangements with V and J called that TCRdb kept. Clones are partly lost; checked studies trace under half to an unresolved V gene and leave the rest unexplained. V and J calls and clone size are given by that table; D and trimming were obtained from the DNA. This sample has 30,000 to 40,000 clones in the table, none counted a single time. Jointly, the top ten make up roughly 6.7% of the sample.

Its CDR3 holds 11 amino acids, cysteine through phenylalanine. The CDR3 was read in part: 24 bases, with the frame set at base 1. Reading the germline V gene gives CDR1 SNHLY and CDR2 FYNNEI. A distance of 7 bases separates the germline ends of V and J, which lose 5 bases and 5 bases respectively. This sequence originates from a human donor with common variable immunodeficiency. Sequenced: peripheral blood mononuclear cells. This chain joins TRBV2 to TRBJ2-7; the D gene is not confidently resolved. The CDR3 reads CASSPQDEQYF. Incomplete CDR3 DNA: TGTGCCAGCAGTCCCCAGGACGAG.